These T cell receptor beta chains were read from a single sample in a study of blood T cell repertoires in COVID-19. Using immunoSEQ multiplex PCR, the repertoire was profiled, and TCRdb retains in-frame clones only, with some absent. The repertoire consists of fewer than 100,000 clones, with more than 75% occurring once and the leading ten covering around 7.4%. Sequenced: peripheral blood. These receptors were collected from a human donor with acute or convalescent COVID-19. The donor label of this sample is uncertain. Each CDR3 is given with its conserved first and last residue. A D gene is named only where the DNA matches it firmly. Clone size is shown for a subset of rows, as once, few, many or a class of expanded clone.

V: TRBV5-4
J: TRBJ2-5
D: TRBD2
size: NA
CDR3: CASSSTGLAGGQETQYF
DNA: TGTGCCAGCAGTTCTACAGGACTAGCGGGGGGACAAGAGACCCAGTACTTC

V: TRBV30
J: TRBJ2-2
D: TRBD1
size: NA
CDR3: CAWSVGQGETGELFF
DNA: TGTGCCTGGAGTGTCGGGCAGGGGGAGACCGGGGAGCTGTTTTTT

V: TRBV4-1
J: TRBJ2-3
D: NA
size: NA
CDR3: CASSLRTQQGSTDTQYF
DNA: TGCGCCAGCAGTTTGCGCACTCAACAGGGTAGCACAGATACGCAGTATTTT

V: TRBV14
J: TRBJ2-2
D: NA
size: NA
CDR3: CASSSVPGRNTGELFF
DNA: TGTGCCAGCAGCTCCGTACCGGGGAGAAACACCGGGGAGCTGTTTTTT

V: TRBV15
J: TRBJ1-3
D: NA
size: NA
CDR3: CATSRDRGISGNTIYF
DNA: TGTGCCACCAGCAGAGATCGAGGGATCTCTGGAAACACCATATATTTT

V: TRBV18
J: TRBJ2-3
D: NA
size: few
CDR3: CASSPPGGGLRGTDTQYF
DNA: TGTGCCAGCTCACCACCGGGGGGAGGTCTCCGGGGGACAGATACGCAGTATTTT

V: TRBV2
J: TRBJ1-2
D: NA
size: NA
CDR3: CASSPDVGYGYTF
DNA: TGTGCCAGCTCCCCCGATGTCGGCTATGGCTACACCTTC

V: TRBV27
J: TRBJ1-5
D: NA
size: NA
CDR3: CASSPDRFNQPQHF
DNA: TGTGCCAGCAGTCCTGACAGGTTCAATCAGCCCCAGCATTTT

V: TRBV7-2
J: TRBJ1-5
D: NA
size: NA
CDR3: CASRPTAGGNQPQHF
DNA: TGTGCCAGCAGGCCAACGGCGGGAGGCAATCAGCCCCAGCATTTT

V: TRBV7-3
J: TRBJ2-3
D: NA
size: NA
CDR3: CASSPGIYTDTQYF
DNA: TGTGCCAGCAGCCCCGGGATTTACACAGATACGCAGTATTTT

V: TRBV2
J: TRBJ2-1
D: TRBD2
size: once
CDR3: CASSLSGGAATAEQFF
DNA: TGTGCCAGCAGCCTTAGCGGGGGGGCCGCGACGGCTGAGCAGTTCTTC

V: TRBV7-2
J: TRBJ2-1
D: TRBD2
size: NA
CDR3: CASSRQRGGEQFF
DNA: TGTGCCAGCAGCCGTCAGCGGGGGGGGGAGCAGTTCTTC

V: TRBV6-5
J: TRBJ2-1
D: NA
size: few
CDR3: CASSRETPVYNEQFF
DNA: TGTGCCAGCAGCCGAGAAACTCCCGTTTACAATGAGCAGTTCTTC

V: TRBV7-2
J: TRBJ1-5
D: NA
size: NA
CDR3: CASSPSAQVLPQHF
DNA: TGTGCCAGCAGCCCGTCGGCTCAGGTTCTGCCCCAGCATTTT

V: TRBV9
J: TRBJ2-5
D: TRBD2
size: NA
CDR3: CASSVDSRGGLETQYF
DNA: TGTGCCAGCAGCGTAGACTCCCGGGGGGGGCTGGAGACCCAGTACTTC

V: TRBV6-4
J: TRBJ1-1
D: NA
size: NA
CDR3: CASRGANTEAFF
DNA: TGTGCCAGCAGAGGGGCGAACACTGAAGCTTTCTTT

V: TRBV7-2
J: TRBJ1-1
D: NA
size: NA
CDR3: CASSLGVGPNTEAFF
DNA: TGTGCCAGCAGCTTAGGTGTCGGTCCTAACACTGAAGCTTTCTTT

V: TRBV6-6
J: TRBJ2-2
D: NA
size: once
CDR3: CASSYWGGLDTGELFF
DNA: TGTGCCAGCAGTTACTGGGGGGGGCTGGACACCGGGGAGCTGTTTTTT

V: TRBV5-1
J: TRBJ1-1
D: NA
size: NA
CDR3: CASIEGTALNTEAFF
DNA: TGCGCCAGCATTGAGGGAACAGCTTTGAACACTGAAGCTTTCTTT

V: TRBV3-1/TRBV3-2
J: TRBJ1-5
D: NA
size: once
CDR3: CASSLRENQPQHF
DNA: TGTGCCAGCAGCCTAAGGGAGAATCAGCCCCAGCATTTT

V: TRBV10-2
J: TRBJ2-7
D: TRBD1
size: NA
CDR3: CASRRGRTGGHTYEQYF
DNA: TGCGCCAGCAGGCGGGGAAGGACAGGGGGGCACACCTACGAGCAGTACTTC

V: TRBV2
J: TRBJ1-2
D: TRBD1
size: once
CDR3: CASSDVRDRVHLNYGYTF
DNA: TGTGCCAGCAGTGACGTTCGAGACAGGGTACACCTTAACTATGGCTACACCTTC

V: TRBV7-2
J: TRBJ1-1
D: NA
size: NA
CDR3: CASSQRPTGLTEAFF
DNA: TGTGCCAGCAGCCAACGTCCCACAGGCCTCACTGAAGCTTTCTTT

V: TRBV4-1
J: TRBJ1-4
D: TRBD1
size: NA
CDR3: CASSQDTGTGEKLFF
DNA: TGCGCCAGCAGCCAAGACACCGGGACAGGGGAAAAACTGTTTTTT

V: TRBV28
J: TRBJ2-3
D: NA
size: NA
CDR3: CASSSTDRTFSTDTQYF
DNA: TGTGCCAGCAGTTCAACCGACAGGACCTTTAGCACAGATACGCAGTATTTT

V: TRBV5-6
J: TRBJ2-1
D: NA
size: NA
CDR3: CASRAGLPSYNEQFF
DNA: TGTGCCAGCAGGGCGGGACTTCCCTCCTACAATGAGCAGTTCTTC

V: TRBV12-3/TRBV12-4
J: TRBJ2-2
D: NA
size: NA
CDR3: CASSVPGTGELFF
DNA: TGTGCCAGCAGTGTCCCCGGGACCGGGGAGCTGTTTTTT

V: TRBV2
J: TRBJ2-3
D: TRBD2
size: NA
CDR3: CASRLAVSTDTQYF
DNA: TGTGCCAGCCGACTAGCGGTGAGCACAGATACGCAGTATTTT

V: TRBV11-3
J: TRBJ2-3
D: NA
size: NA
CDR3: CASSLEASTDTQYF
DNA: TGTGCCAGCAGCTTAGAGGCTAGCACAGATACGCAGTATTTT